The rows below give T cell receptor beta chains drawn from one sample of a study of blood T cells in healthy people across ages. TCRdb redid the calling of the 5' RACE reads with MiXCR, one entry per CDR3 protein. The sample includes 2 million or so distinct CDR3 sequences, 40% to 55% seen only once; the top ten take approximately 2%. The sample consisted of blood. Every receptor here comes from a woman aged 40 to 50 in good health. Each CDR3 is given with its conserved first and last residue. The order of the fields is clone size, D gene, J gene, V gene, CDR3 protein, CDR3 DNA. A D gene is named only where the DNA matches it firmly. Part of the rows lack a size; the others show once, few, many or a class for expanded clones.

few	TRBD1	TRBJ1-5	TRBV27	CASSKDRGSNQPQHF	TGTGCCAGCAGTAAAGACAGGGGTAGCAATCAGCCCCAGCATTTT
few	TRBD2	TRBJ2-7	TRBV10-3	CAIKTSGGAPSYEQYF	TGTGCCATCAAGACTAGCGGGGGGGCTCCCTCCTACGAGCAGTACTTC
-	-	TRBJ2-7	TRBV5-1	CASSPDPTSYEQYF	TGCGCCAGCAGCCCGGACCCTACTTCCTACGAGCAGTACTTC
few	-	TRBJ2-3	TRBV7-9	CASSFWGDADTQYF	TGTGCCAGCAGCTTCTGGGGGGACGCAGATACGCAGTATTTT
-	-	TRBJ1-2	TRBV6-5	CAAAERKSYGYTF	TGTGCCGCGGCTGAGAGAAAGAGCTATGGCTACACCTTC
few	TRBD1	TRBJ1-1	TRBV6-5	CASTRDRANTEAFF	TGTGCCAGCACCAGGGACAGGGCGAACACTGAAGCTTTCTTT
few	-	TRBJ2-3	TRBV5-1	CASSLGVARTDTQYF	TGCGCCAGCAGCTTGGGAGTGGCCCGCACAGATACGCAGTATTTT
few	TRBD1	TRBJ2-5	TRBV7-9	CASSSLGQGGETQYF	TGTGCCAGCAGCTCCTTGGGACAGGGTGGAGAGACCCAGTACTTC
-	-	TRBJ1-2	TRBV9	CASSVELDIAHGYTF	TGTGCCAGCAGCGTAGAGCTTGACATCGCCCATGGCTACACCTTC
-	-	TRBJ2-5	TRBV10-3	CAISESGTETQYF	TGTGCCATCAGTGAGTCGGGGACGGAGACCCAGTACTTC
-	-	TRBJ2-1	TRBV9	CASSVTRFPGPIYNEQFF	TGTGCCAGCAGCGTTACAAGGTTTCCAGGGCCCATTTACAATGAGCAGTTCTTC
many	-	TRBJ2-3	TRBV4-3	CASSQDSDTQYF	TGCGCCAGCAGCCAAGATTCCGATACGCAGTATTTT
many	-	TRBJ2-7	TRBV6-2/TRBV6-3	CAIGGGYEQYF	TGTGCTATAGGAGGAGGTTACGAGCAGTACTTC
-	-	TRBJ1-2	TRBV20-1	CSARGQGMSGYTF	TGCAGTGCTAGAGGTCAGGGGATGTCGGGCTACACCTTC
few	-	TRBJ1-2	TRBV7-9	CASSTWDRAGGYTF	TGTGCCAGCAGCACCTGGGATCGGGCGGGAGGCTACACCTTC
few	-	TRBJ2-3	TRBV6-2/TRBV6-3	CASNDGGSTDTQYF	TGTGCCAGCAACGACGGGGGAAGCACAGATACGCAGTATTTT
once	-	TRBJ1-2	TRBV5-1	CASSFDGTGQGYTF	TGCGCCAGCAGCTTCGACGGGACCGGTCAGGGCTACACCTTC
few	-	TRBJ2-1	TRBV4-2	CASSQEEGPGEQFF	TGTGCCAGCAGCCAGGAGGAAGGGCCTGGTGAGCAGTTCTTC
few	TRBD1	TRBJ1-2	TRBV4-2	CASSQRIQGDPGYTF	TGTGCCAGCAGCCAAAGGATTCAGGGGGACCCTGGCTACACCTTC
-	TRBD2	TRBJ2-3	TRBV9	CASSVSAGGATDTQYF	TGTGCCAGCAGCGTTTCGGCCGGGGGGGCCACAGATACGCAGTATTTT
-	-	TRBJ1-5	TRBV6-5	CASSQYRDLNQPQHF	TGTGCCAGCAGCCAGTACCGGGATCTAAATCAGCCCCAGCATTTT
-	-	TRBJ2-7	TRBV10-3	CAISESRASLYF	TGTGCCATCAGTGAGTCGAGGGCTAGTTTGTACTTC
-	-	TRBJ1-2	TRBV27	CAGSFGRPAGDYGYTF	TGTGCCGGCAGTTTTGGGCGGCCGGCGGGCGACTATGGCTACACCTTC
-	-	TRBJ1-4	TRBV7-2	CASSLEFPDSLNEKLFF	TGTGCCAGCAGCTTAGAGTTCCCGGACAGCCTAAATGAAAAACTGTTTTTT
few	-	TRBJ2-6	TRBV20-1	CSARPPQGSSSGANVLTF	TGCAGTGCTAGGCCTCCTCAGGGTTCAAGCTCTGGGGCCAACGTCCTGACTTTC
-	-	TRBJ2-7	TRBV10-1	CASSETQGRSYEQYF	TGCGCCAGCAGTGAAACTCAGGGGCGATCCTACGAGCAGTACTTC
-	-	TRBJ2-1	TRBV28	CASRTSHYQETQFF	TGTGCCAGCAGGACCTCACATTACCAAGAGACCCAGTTCTTC
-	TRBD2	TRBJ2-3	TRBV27	CASSYTSGITDTQYF	TGTGCCAGCAGTTACACTAGCGGCATCACAGATACGCAGTATTTT
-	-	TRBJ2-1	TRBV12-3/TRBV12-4	CVSRHRESSYNEQFF	TGTGTCAGCAGACACAGGGAAAGCTCCTACAATGAGCAGTTCTTC
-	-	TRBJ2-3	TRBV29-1	CSVGRRLSTDTQYF	TGCAGCGTTGGAAGGCGGCTAAGCACAGATACGCAGTATTTT
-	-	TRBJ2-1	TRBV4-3	CASSQEPPTVQVYNEQFF	TGCGCCAGCAGCCAGGAACCTCCAACCGTCCAGGTCTACAATGAGCAGTTCTTC
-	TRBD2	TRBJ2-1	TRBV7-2	CASSPGLAGYEQFF	TGTGCCAGCAGCCCCGGACTAGCGGGGTACGAGCAGTTCTTC
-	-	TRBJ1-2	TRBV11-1	CASSLTAGEFFGDYTF	TGTGCCAGCAGCTTAACCGCAGGGGAATTTTTCGGTGACTACACCTTC
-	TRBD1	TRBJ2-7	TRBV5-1	CASSSRPDRASYEQYF	TGCGCCAGCAGCTCTCGACCGGACAGGGCCTCCTACGAGCAGTACTTC
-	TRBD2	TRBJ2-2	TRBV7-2	CASSPRLAGGPGTGELFF	TGTGCCAGCAGCCCTCGACTAGCGGGGGGGCCAGGCACCGGGGAGCTGTTTTTT
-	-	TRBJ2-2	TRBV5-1	CASSRVATNTGELFF	TGCGCCAGCAGCCGGGTAGCGACGAACACCGGGGAGCTGTTTTTT
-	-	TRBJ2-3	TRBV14	CASSQRTDSTDTQYF	TGTGCCAGCAGCCAACGTACCGATAGCACAGATACGCAGTATTTT
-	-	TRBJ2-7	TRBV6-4	CAGSEQDPYEQYF	TGTGCCGGCAGTGAACAGGACCCTTACGAGCAGTACTTC
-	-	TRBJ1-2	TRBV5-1	CASSQNEARGVGYTF	TGCGCCAGCAGCCAAAATGAGGCCAGGGGTGTAGGCTACACCTTC
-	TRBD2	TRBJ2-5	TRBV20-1	CSARDGAREGAFNEQYF	TGCAGTGCTAGAGATGGTGCTAGGGAGGGAGCGTTCAATGAGCAGTACTTC
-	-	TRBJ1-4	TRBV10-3	CATQGQPGTNEKLFF	TGTGCCACACAAGGACAACCTGGGACTAATGAAAAACTGTTTTTT
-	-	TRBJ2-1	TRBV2	CASSVDQGLYEQFF	TGTGCCAGCAGTGTGGATCAGGGTTTATATGAGCAGTTCTTC
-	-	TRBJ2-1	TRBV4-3	CASSPGTGVGGRDKETQFF	TGCGCCAGCAGTCCAGGAACGGGGGTAGGAGGGCGGGATAAAGAGACCCAGTTCTTC
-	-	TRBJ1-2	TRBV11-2	CASSLDRVTYGYTF	TGTGCCAGCAGCTTAGACAGGGTCACCTATGGCTACACCTTC
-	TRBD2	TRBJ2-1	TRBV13	CASSLGLAGGPHNEQFF	TGTGCCAGCAGCTTAGGACTAGCGGGGGGGCCCCACAATGAGCAGTTCTTC
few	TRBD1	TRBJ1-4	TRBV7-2	CASRTGKDEKLFF	TGTGCCAGCAGGACAGGGAAGGATGAAAAACTGTTTTTT
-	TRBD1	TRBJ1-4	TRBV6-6	CASSYETGVTNEKLFF	TGTGCCAGCAGTTACGAGACAGGGGTCACTAATGAAAAACTGTTTTTT
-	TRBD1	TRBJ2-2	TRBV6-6	CASRWDRVKTGELFF	TGTGCCAGCAGGTGGGACAGGGTGAAAACCGGGGAGCTGTTTTTT
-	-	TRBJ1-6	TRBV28	CASSSIGAWNSPLHF	TGTGCCAGCAGTTCGATCGGTGCATGGAATTCACCCCTCCACTTT
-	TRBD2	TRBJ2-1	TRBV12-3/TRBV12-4	CASSLTSGELGEQFF	TGTGCCAGCAGTTTGACTAGCGGGGAATTAGGGGAGCAGTTCTTC
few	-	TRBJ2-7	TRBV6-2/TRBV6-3	CASSYGQTSYEQYF	TGTGCCAGCAGTTACGGACAGACCTCCTACGAGCAGTACTTC
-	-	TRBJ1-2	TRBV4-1	CASSQDLGNGYTF	TGCGCCAGCAGCCAAGATCTAGGGAATGGCTACACCTTC
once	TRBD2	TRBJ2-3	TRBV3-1	CASSQVVRLAGAGDTQYF	TGTGCCAGCAGCCAAGTTGTTAGACTAGCGGGGGCAGGAGATACGCAGTATTTT